The source of this T cell receptor (beta chain) is a study of shared clonotypes between healthy human individuals. This table comes from immunoSEQ multiplex PCR, and its TCRdb copy is limited to in-frame clones, with some not included. The sample has approximately 740,000 clones, less than 85% seen once; the top ten hold approximately 1.7%. Turning to this clone: This CDR3 is also generated by other DNA sequences in the sample.

Trimming removed 7 bases from V and 0 bases from J, with 7 bases in between. This CDR3 region has 13 residues. Germline assignment: CDR1 MDHEN and CDR2 SYDVKM. The sequence was obtained from a woman in her 30s in good health. The chain uses TRBV28 and TRBJ1-5, with D hard to call. The source material was memory CD4+ T cells sorted from blood. Subset defined: CD45RA-negative fraction. DNA for the CDR3: TGTGCCAGCAACCTCTATAGCAATCAGCCCCAGCATTTT. Translating gives CASNLYSNQPQHF.